This TCR beta chain was captured by sequencing in a study of identical twins. Unique molecular identifiers were present on cDNA, and template switching added a universal primer site. One entry per CDR3 protein, called by TCRdb with MiXCR from the 5' RACE reads. The data contain around 650,000 distinct CDR3 sequences, about 7.1% of them singletons. In this sample, this clonotype turned up many times. Trimming pared 2 bases from V and 4 bases from J, leaving 3 bases between. Germline CDR1 is SGHTA and CDR2 is FQGNSA. The CDR3 covers 12 residues. These data were also reused for a study on yellow fever vaccine responses in identical twins.

The J gene is TRBJ1-5, the V gene TRBV7-2; D remains unclear. Specimen: PBMCs. The receptor was isolated from a young woman in good health. CDR3 sequence: CASSLMNQPQHF. CDR3 DNA sequence: TGTGCCAGCAGCTTAATGAATCAGCCCCAGCATTTT.